The present T cell receptor beta chain was sequenced within a study of neurological immune-mediated disorders. The germline gives CDR1 SGHRS, CDR2 YFSETQ. The V and J ends lost 5 bases and 4 bases respectively, with 15 bases between them. The CDR3 is 14 amino acids. TCRdb reanalysed the 5' RACE reads using MiXCR and keeps one entry per CDR3 protein. This sample has about 62,000 distinct CDR3 sequences; 3.5% to 4.5% occur once, and the top ten carry about 2%. In its sample, this clonotype was seen many times. Sequencing was performed on PBMCs. The TCR comes from a woman between 45 and 65 years old with multiple sclerosis. The J gene is TRBJ1-1, the V gene TRBV5-1; D perhaps matches TRBD1 (6 bases). CDR3 sequence (DNA): TGCGCCAGCAGACAACAGGGTACGGGCACTGAAGCTTTCTTT. Translated: CASRQQGTGTEAFF.